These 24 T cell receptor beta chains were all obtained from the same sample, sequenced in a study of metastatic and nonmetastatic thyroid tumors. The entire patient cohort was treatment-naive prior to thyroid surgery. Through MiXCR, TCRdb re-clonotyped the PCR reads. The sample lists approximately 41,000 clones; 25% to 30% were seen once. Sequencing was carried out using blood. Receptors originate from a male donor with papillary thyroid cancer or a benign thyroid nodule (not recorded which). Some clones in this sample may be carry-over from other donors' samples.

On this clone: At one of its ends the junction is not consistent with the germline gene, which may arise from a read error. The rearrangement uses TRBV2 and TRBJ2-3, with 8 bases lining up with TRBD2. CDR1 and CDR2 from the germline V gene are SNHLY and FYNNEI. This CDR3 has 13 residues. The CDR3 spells CARGREGTDPQYF. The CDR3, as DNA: TGTGCCAGGGGACGGGAGGGCACAGATCCGCAGTATTTT.

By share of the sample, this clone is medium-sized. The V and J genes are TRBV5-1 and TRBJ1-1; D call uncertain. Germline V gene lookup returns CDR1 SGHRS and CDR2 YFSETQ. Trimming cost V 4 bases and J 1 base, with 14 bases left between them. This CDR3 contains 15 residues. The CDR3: CASSRVGISNTEAFF. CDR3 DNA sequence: TGCGCCAGCAGCCGGGTTGGGATTTCGAACACTGAAGCTTTCTTT.

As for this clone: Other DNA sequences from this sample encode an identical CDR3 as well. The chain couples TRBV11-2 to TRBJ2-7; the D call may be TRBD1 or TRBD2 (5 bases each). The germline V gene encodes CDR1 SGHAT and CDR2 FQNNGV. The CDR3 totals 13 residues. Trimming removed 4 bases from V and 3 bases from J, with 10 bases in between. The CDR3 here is CASSSGRYYEQYF. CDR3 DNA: TGTGCCAGCAGCTCGGGACGTTACTACGAGCAGTACTTC.

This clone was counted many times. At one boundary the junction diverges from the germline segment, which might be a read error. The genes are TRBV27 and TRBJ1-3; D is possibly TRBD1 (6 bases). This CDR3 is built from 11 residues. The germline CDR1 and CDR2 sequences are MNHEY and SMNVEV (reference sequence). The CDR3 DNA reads TGCGTGGGGGGCCTAGGAAACACCATATATTTT. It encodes CVGGLGNTIYF.

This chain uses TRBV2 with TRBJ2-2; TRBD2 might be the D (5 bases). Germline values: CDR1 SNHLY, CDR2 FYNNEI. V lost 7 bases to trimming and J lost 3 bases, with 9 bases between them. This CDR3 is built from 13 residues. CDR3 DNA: TGTGCCAGCACCGACGGGGACACCGGGGAGCTGTTTTTT. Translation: CASTDGDTGELFF.

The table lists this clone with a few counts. The DNA for the CDR3 is TGTGCCAGCATTGACGGCGGTAAGGACACTGAAGCTTTCTTT. Translated: CASIDGGKDTEAFF. V is TRBV25-1 and J is TRBJ1-1, with D unresolved. Germline CDR1 MGHDK, CDR2 SYGVNS. The germline V and J ends were trimmed by 7 bases and 3 bases, with 15 bases remaining between them. There are 14 residues in the CDR3.

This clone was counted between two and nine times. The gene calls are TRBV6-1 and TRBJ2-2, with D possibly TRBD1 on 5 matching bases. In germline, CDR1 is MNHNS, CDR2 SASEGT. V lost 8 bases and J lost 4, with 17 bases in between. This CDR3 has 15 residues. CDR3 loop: CASGPLRETTGELFF. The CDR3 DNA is TGTGCCAGCGGTCCCCTCAGGGAAACCACCGGGGAGCTGTTTTTT.

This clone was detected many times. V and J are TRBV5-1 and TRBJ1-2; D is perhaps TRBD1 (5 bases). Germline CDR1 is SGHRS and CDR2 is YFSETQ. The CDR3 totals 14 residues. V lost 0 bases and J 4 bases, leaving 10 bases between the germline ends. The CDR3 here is CASSLGRGGYGYTF. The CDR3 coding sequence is TGCGCCAGCAGCTTGGGCCGGGGGGGCTATGGCTACACCTTC.

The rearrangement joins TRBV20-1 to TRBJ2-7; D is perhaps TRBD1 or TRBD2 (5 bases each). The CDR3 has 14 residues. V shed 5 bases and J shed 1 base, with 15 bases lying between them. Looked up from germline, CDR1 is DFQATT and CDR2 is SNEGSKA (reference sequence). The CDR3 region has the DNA TGCAGTGCTGGGGGACGGACGAATTCCTACGAGCAGTACTTC. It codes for CSAGGRTNSYEQYF.

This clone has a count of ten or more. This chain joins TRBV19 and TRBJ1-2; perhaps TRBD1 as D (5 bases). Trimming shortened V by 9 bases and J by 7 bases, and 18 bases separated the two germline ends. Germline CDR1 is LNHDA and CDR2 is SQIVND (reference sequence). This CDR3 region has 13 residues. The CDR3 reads CASQPQVLSGYTF. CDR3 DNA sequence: TGTGCCAGCCAACCACAGGTTTTATCTGGCTACACCTTC.

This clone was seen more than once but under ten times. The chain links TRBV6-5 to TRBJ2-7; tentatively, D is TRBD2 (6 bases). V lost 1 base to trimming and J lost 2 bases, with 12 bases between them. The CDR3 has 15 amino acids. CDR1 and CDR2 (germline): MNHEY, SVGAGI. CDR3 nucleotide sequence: TGTGCCAGCAGTTACTTGACGGGGGAGACCTACGAGCAGTACTTC. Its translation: CASSYLTGETYEQYF.

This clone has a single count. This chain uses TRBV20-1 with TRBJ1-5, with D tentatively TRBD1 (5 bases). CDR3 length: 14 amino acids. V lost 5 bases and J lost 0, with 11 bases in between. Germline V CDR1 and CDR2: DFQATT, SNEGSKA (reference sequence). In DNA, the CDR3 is TGCAGTGCTTCACGACAGTATAGCAATCAGCCCCAGCATTTT. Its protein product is CSASRQYSNQPQHF.

The CDR3 reads CASSPGTARYGYTF. The CDR3, as DNA: TGTGCCAGCAGTCCCGGGACAGCGCGCTATGGCTACACCTTC. The chain recombines TRBV6-1 with TRBJ1-2; 7 bases are a match to TRBD1. Losses at the gene ends were 5 bases for V and 4 bases for J; bases not matched to a gene: 7. The CDR3 length is 14 residues. Germline values: CDR1 MNHNS, CDR2 SASEGT.

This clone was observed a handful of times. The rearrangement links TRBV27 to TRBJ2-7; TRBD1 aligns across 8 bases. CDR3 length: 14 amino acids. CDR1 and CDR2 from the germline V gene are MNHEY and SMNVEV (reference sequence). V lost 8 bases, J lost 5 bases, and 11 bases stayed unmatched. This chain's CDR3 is CASAPRTGSHEQYF. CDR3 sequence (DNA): TGTGCCAGCGCCCCCCGGACAGGGTCCCACGAGCAGTACTTC.

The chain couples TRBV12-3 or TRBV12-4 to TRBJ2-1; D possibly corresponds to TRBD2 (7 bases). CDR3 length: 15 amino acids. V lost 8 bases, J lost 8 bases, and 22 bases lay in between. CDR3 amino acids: CASHCDRRGKYEQFF. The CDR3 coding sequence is TGTGCCAGCCATTGCGACAGGCGGGGGAAGTATGAGCAGTTCTTC.

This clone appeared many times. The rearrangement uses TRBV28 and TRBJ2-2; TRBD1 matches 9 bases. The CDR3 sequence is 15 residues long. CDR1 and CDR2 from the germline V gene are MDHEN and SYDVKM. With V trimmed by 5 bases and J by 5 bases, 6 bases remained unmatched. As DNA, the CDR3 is TGTGCCAGCAGTCAGAGGGACAGGGAGACCGGGGAGCTGTTTTTT. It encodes CASSQRDRETGELFF.

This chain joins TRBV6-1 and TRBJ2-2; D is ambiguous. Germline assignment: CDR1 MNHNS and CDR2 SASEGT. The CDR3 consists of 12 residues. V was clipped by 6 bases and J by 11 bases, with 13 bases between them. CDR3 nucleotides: TGTGCCAGCAGACAGATCACCGTTGAGCTGTTTTTT. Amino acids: CASRQITVELFF.

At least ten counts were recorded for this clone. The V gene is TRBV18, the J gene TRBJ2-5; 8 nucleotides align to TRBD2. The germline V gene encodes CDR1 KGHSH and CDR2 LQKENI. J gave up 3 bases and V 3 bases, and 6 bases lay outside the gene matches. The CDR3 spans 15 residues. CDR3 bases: TGTGCCAGCTCACCGGAGCGGGAGCCAAAAGAGACCCAGTACTTC. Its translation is CASSPEREPKETQYF.

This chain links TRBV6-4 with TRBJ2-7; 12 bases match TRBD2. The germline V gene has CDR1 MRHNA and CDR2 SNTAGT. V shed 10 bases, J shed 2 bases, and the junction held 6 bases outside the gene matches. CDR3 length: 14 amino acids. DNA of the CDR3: TGTGCCACGGCGACTAGCGGGAGTACCTACGAGCAGTACTTC. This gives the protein CATATSGSTYEQYF.

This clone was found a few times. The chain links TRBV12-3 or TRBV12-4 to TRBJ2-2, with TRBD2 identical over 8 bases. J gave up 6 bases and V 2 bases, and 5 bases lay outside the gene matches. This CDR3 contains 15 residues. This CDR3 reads CASSLRGLGPGELFF. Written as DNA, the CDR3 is TGTGCCAGCAGTTTAAGGGGACTAGGACCCGGGGAGCTGTTTTTT.

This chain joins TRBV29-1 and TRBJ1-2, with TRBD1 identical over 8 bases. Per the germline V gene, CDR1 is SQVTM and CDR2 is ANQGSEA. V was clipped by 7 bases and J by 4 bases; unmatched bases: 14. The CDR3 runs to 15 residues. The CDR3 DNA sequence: TGCAGCGCTGGGGCCGACAGGGGTTCCTCCTATGGCTACACCTTC. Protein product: CSAGADRGSSYGYTF.

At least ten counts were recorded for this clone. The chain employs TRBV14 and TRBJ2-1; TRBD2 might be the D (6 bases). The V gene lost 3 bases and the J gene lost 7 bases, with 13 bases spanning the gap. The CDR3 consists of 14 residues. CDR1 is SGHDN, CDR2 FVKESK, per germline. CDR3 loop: CASSHGGGWNEQFF. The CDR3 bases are TGTGCCAGCAGCCATGGGGGAGGATGGAATGAGCAGTTCTTC.

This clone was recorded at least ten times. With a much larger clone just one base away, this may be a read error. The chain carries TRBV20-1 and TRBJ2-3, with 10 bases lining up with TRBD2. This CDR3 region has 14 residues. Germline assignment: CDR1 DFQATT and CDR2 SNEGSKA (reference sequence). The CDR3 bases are TGCGGTGCTTTGAGCGGGGGGGCTTCAAATACGCAGTATTTT. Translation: CGALSGGASNTQYF.

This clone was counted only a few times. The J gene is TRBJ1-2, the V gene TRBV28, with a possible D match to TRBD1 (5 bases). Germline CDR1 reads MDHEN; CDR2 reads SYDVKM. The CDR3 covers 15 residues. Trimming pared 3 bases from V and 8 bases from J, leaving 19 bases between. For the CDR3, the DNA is TGTGCCAGCAGTTTCATTTCAGTAGGGGATCGGGGCTACACCTTC. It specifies CASSFISVGDRGYTF.